This T cell receptor (beta chain) was recorded in a study of Ad26.COV2.S vaccination and SARS-CoV-2 variants. Whole-study results and caveats: Measurements of TCR breadth and depth may have given underestimates of the total T cell responses. Relative to placebo recipients, vaccine recipients exhibited elevated spike-specific TCR breadth. Reportedly, after vaccination the spike-specific CD8+ and CD4+ T cell responses displayed substantial breadth.

Assay: immunoSEQ multiplex PCR; the TCRdb copy retains only in-frame clones and omits some. The sample lists 500,000 or so clones, roughly nine tenths occurring once. Germline lookup yields CDR1 MNHEY and CDR2 SVGEGT. V was shortened by 2 bases and J by 2 bases, with 9 bases between the two germline ends. The CDR3 runs 15 residues. A remark on this clone: Its antigen is currently unknown.

Stated treatment: 19 received Ad26.COV2.S at low or high dose, single or two shots; roughly five received placebo; per-sample allocation not given. The investigators took samples on day 63 after the first vaccine or placebo injection. An adult donor aged 18-55 years was enrolled in Boston. The origin of this receptor is a person aged 18 to 65 who received the Ad26.COV2.S COVID-19 vaccine or a placebo. Here the sequenced sample was peripheral blood, taken in a trial of Ad26.COV2.S vaccine versus placebo. This chain uses TRBV6-2 or TRBV6-3 with TRBJ2-2; D is ambiguous. CDR3: CASSYRVGNTGELFF. The CDR3 region has the DNA TGTGCCAGCAGTTACAGGGTGGGCAACACCGGGGAGCTGTTTTTT.